The rows below give T cell receptor beta chains drawn from one sample of a study of a mutant IDH1 vaccine in newly diagnosed glioma. Produced via immunoSEQ multiplex PCR; TCRdb's table is partial and in-frame only. Of approximately 50,000 clones in the sample, about 87% were seen once. No cognate antigen is known for these TCRs. This material consisted of PBMCs, taken from a glioma patient whose treatment included an IDH1 peptide vaccine. These receptors originate from a man aged 40-49 years with glioma. The CDR3 runs from the conserved cysteine through the conserved F or W. D genes are given only for firm matches.

j_call,d_call,v_call,cdr3_nt,cdr3_aa
TRBJ2-1,NA,TRBV4-3,TGCGCCAGCAGCCCAGGGCGGCTAGCGTTGTTTGAGCAGTTCTTC,CASSPGRLALFEQFF
TRBJ1-4,NA,TRBV7-6,TGTGCCAGCAGCTCCGGGGGAATGAAAAGTCTGTTTTTT,CASSSGGMKSLFF
TRBJ1-2,NA,TRBV5-1,TGCGCCAGCAGCTTTGGACAGAACTATGGCTACACCTTC,CASSFGQNYGYTF
TRBJ2-7,TRBD1,TRBV29-1,TGCAGCGTAGCTAAATCTGGACAGGTCTACGAGCAGTACTTC,CSVAKSGQVYEQYF
TRBJ2-6,TRBD1,TRBV5-1,TGCGCCAGCAGCTTAAGTCCCGACAGGGCCTCTGGGGCCAACGTCCTGACTTTC,CASSLSPDRASGANVLTF
TRBJ2-1,NA,TRBV6-5,TGTGCCAGCAGTTTCGATGGCGGAGACTCCTACAATGAGCAGTTCTTC,CASSFDGGDSYNEQFF
TRBJ2-5,NA,TRBV14,TGTGCCAGCAGCCAAACAGGGAGAGCAGAGACCCAGTACTTC,CASSQTGRAETQYF
TRBJ2-7,NA,TRBV5-6,TGTGCCAGCAGCTACCTGCGGGGCCTCTCCTACGAGCAGTACTTC,CASSYLRGLSYEQYF
TRBJ2-6,TRBD2,TRBV11-3,TGTGCCAGCAGCCCCGGGGAGGGGACCGGGGCCAACGTCCTGACTTTC,CASSPGEGTGANVLTF
TRBJ2-7,NA,TRBV15,TGTGCCACCAGGCATTGGGGAGCCGAGCAGTACTTC,CATRHWGAEQYF
TRBJ1-3,NA,TRBV7-2,TGTGCCAGCAGCTTAGCCTTGAGCTCTGGAAACACCATATATTTT,CASSLALSSGNTIYF
TRBJ1-1,NA,TRBV18,TGTGCCAGCTCACCAAGGACAATATTTCGGGGGAACACTGAAGCTTTCTTT,CASSPRTIFRGNTEAFF
TRBJ1-1,TRBD1,TRBV6-5,TGTGCCAGCAGTCGCCCTAAGGGGGCAAGCACTGAAGCTTTCTTT,CASSRPKGASTEAFF
TRBJ2-5,NA,TRBV7-7,TGTGCCAGCAGCCGCCAGGGGCGGGGGGAGACCCAGTACTTC,CASSRQGRGETQYF
TRBJ2-1,NA,TRBV4-2,TGTGCCAGCAGCCCCCAGGAGGGAGTTAATGAGCAGTTCTTC,CASSPQEGVNEQFF
TRBJ1-2,TRBD1,TRBV27,TGTGCCAGCAGTTTCTCACTCGGACAGGGCTATGGCTACACCTTC,CASSFSLGQGYGYTF